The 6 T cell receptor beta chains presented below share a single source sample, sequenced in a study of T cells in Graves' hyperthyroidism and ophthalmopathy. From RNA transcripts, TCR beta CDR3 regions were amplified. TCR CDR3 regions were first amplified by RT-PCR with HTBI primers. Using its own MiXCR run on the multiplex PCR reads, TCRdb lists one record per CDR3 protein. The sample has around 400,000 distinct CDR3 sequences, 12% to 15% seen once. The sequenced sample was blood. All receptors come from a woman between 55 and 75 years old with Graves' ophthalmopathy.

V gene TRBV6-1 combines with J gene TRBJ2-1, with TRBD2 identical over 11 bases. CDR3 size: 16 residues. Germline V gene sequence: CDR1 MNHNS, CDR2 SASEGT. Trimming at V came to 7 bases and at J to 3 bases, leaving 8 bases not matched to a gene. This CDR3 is CASIKTSGASYNEQFF. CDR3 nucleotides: TGTGCCAGCATCAAGACTAGCGGGGCTAGCTACAATGAGCAGTTCTTC.

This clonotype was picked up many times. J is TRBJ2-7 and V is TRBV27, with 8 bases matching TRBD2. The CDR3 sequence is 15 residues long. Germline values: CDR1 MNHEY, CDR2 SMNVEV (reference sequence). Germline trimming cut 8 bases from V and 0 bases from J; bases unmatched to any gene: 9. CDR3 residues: CASGKGLAPSYEQYF. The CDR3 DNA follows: TGTGCCAGCGGAAAAGGACTAGCCCCCTCCTACGAGCAGTACTTC.

The CDR3 reads CARFRDRPNEQFF. The CDR3 bases are TGTGCCAGATTCCGGGACAGGCCTAATGAGCAGTTCTTC. The chain carries TRBV7-9 and TRBJ2-1, with TRBD1 matching 8 bases. The CDR3 has 13 amino acids. V lost 9 bases to trimming and J lost 7 bases; unmatched junction nucleotides: 8. The germline V gene encodes CDR1 SEHNR and CDR2 FQNEAQ (reference sequence).

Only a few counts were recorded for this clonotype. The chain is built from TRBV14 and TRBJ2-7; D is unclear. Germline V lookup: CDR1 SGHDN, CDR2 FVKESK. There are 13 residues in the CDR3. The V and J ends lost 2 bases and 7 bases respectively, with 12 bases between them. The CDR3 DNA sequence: TGTGCCAGCAGCCAACTGACGGCGACGGAGCAGTACTTC. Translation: CASSQLTATEQYF.

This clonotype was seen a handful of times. This CDR3 reads CASSIYRGAGVYNEQFF. CDR3 bases: TGTGCCAGTAGTATATATCGGGGAGCGGGAGTATACAATGAGCAGTTCTTC. The gene calls are TRBV19 and TRBJ2-1, with 8 bases that match TRBD2. J gave up 4 bases and V 2 bases, and 10 bases lay outside the gene matches. The CDR3 spans 17 residues. The germline V gene encodes CDR1 LNHDA and CDR2 SQIVND (reference sequence).

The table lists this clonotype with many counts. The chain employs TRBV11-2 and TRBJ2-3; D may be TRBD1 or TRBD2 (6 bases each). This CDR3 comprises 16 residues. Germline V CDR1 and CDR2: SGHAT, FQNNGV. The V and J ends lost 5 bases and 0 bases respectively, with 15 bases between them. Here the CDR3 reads CASSQGRDSSTDTQYF. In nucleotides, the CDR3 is TGTGCCAGCAGCCAGGGGCGGGACTCGAGCACAGATACGCAGTATTTT.